The 11 T cell receptor beta chains given below trace back to one sample, sequenced in a study of post-analysis software for immune sequencing data. No antigens are known for them. Presence of unique molecular identifiers characterized the TCR beta cDNA libraries. MiXCR was run by TCRdb on the PCR reads, yielding one entry per CDR3 protein. This table holds around 700,000 distinct CDR3 sequences, 55% to 60% found once. Notes on the study in general: Elevated frequency relative to controls characterized several TRBV segments in patients, TRBV5-6, TRBV5-1 and TRBV20-1 among them.

Sequencing was carried out using blood. Every receptor here comes from a girl aged 2-10 years with multiple sclerosis.

The V call is TRBV5-1, the J call TRBJ2-5; either TRBD1 or TRBD2 may fit D (5 bases each). V lost 2 bases, J lost 1 base, and 12 bases lay in between. Per the germline V gene, CDR1 is SGHRS and CDR2 is YFSETQ. The CDR3 runs to 15 residues. CDR3 in DNA: TGCGCCAGCAGCTTTCTAGACGGGGCCCAAGAGACCCAGTACTTC. It encodes CASSFLDGAQETQYF.

The chain links TRBV30 to TRBJ2-1; 7 bases match TRBD2. The J segment lost 6 bases and the V segment lost 1 base, leaving 9 bases of the junction unmatched. CDR1 GTSNPN and CDR2 SVGIG come from the germline V gene (reference sequence). The CDR3 has 15 residues. CDR3: CAWSEGLAGTNEQFF. CDR3 DNA sequence: TGTGCCTGGAGTGAGGGGTTAGCGGGTACCAATGAGCAGTTCTTC.

A few counts support this clonotype. The rearrangement uses TRBV29-1 and TRBJ1-2, with D perhaps matching TRBD1 (5 bases). Germline V gives CDR1 SQVTM, CDR2 ANQGSEA. CDR3 size: 14 residues. With 1 base removed from V and 3 bases from J, the gap between germline ends came to 12 bases. CDR3: CSVEGQGGYYGYTF. Written as DNA, the CDR3 is TGCAGCGTTGAAGGGCAGGGAGGGTACTATGGCTACACCTTC. Together with reference TRBV29-1 and TRBJ1-2, the CDR3 gives the full variable domain: SAVISQKPSRDICQRGTSLTIQCQVDSQVTMMFWYRQQPGQSLTLIATANQGSEATYESGFVIDKFPISRPNLTFSTLTVSNMSPEDSSIYLCSVEGQGGYYGYTFGSGTRLTVV.

V usage is TRBV2 and J usage is TRBJ1-5; possible D gene TRBD1, 6 bases. The germline CDR1 and CDR2 sequences are SNHLY and FYNNEI. V was cut by 6 bases and J by 1 base, with 13 bases left in between. The length of the CDR3 is 15 residues. CDR3 sequence (DNA): TGTGCCAGCAGCGATCGACAGGCCAGCAATCAGCCCCAGCATTTT. Its translation: CASSDRQASNQPQHF.

V usage is TRBV20-1 and J usage is TRBJ2-7, with 9 bases identical to TRBD1. This CDR3 contains 14 residues. Germline V gives CDR1 DFQATT, CDR2 SNEGSKA (reference sequence). V shed 5 bases and J 5 bases; nucleotides not matched to a gene: 10. In DNA form, the CDR3 reads TGCAGTGCTGCCTCGGGACAGGGAGTCCACGAGCAGTACTTC. As protein: CSAASGQGVHEQYF.

The V gene is TRBV4-3, the J gene TRBJ1-6, with no clear D. This CDR3 is built from 15 residues. Germline V CDR1 and CDR2: LGHNA, YSLEER. Trimming removed 0 bases from V and 9 bases from J, with 12 bases in between. CDR3 region: CASSQEGRGGSPLHF. CDR3 nucleotides: TGCGCCAGCAGCCAAGAAGGGAGAGGTGGTTCACCCCTCCACTTT.

V is TRBV7-2 and J is TRBJ2-5; no reliable D call. The J call is doubtful: the DNA matches TRBJ2-7 better. Looked up from germline, CDR1 is SGHTA and CDR2 is FQGNSA. The CDR3 length is 13 residues. CDR3 sequence (DNA): TGTGCCAGCAGCTTGAACGACGGCTACGAGCAGTACTTC. Amino acids: CASSLNDGYEQYF.

This sequence joins TRBV9 and TRBJ2-3, with D possibly matching TRBD2 (6 bases). V lost 0 bases to trimming and J lost 1 base, with 12 bases between them. Germline V lookup: CDR1 SGDLS, CDR2 YYNGEE. The CDR3 contains 16 residues. Written as DNA, the CDR3 is TGTGCCAGCAGCGTAGTTTCTAGCGTACGCACAGATACGCAGTATTTT. It yields the protein CASSVVSSVRTDTQYF.

The V gene is TRBV5-1, the J gene TRBJ1-4; a weak D match, TRBD1 (6 bases). Trimming took 4 bases from V and 6 from J, leaving 13 bases between them. This CDR3 is built from 14 residues. CDR1 is SGHRS and CDR2 is YFSETQ in the germline V gene. CDR3 residues: CASSGGQAYEKLFF. DNA for the CDR3: TGCGCCAGCAGCGGGGGACAAGCCTATGAAAAACTGTTTTTT.

This chain links TRBV6-2 or TRBV6-3 with TRBJ2-6; D uncertain. This CDR3 comprises 16 residues. CDR1 MNHEY and CDR2 SVGEGT come from the germline V gene. The V and J ends lost 7 bases and 0 bases respectively, with 13 bases between them. The CDR3 DNA reads TGTGCCAGCATGGAGCCGGTCCCCTCTGGGGCCAACGTCCTGACTTTC. Protein product: CASMEPVPSGANVLTF.

The V call is TRBV2, the J call TRBJ1-2, with a tentative D call TRBD1 (5 bases). This CDR3 region has 13 residues. V lost 3 bases to trimming and J lost 4 bases, with 9 bases between them. Germline lookup yields CDR1 SNHLY and CDR2 FYNNEI. The CDR3 is CASSERGSYGYTF. The CDR3 DNA follows: TGTGCCAGCAGTGAGCGGGGGAGCTATGGCTACACCTTC.